One sample yielded the 3 T cell receptor beta chains listed below, sequenced in a study of cytomegalovirus exposure and HLA in healthy donors. With 60 Vbeta and 13 Jbeta primers, the PCR was carried out. Profiled with immunoSEQ multiplex PCR; TCRdb holds only in-frame clones, not every one. The table lists about 200,000 clones, roughly an eighth of them singletons, with roughly 7.7% in the top ten. Source material: PBMCs. The receptors were sampled from a man between 45 and 60 years old in good health and CMV-seropositive.

V and J are TRBV25-1 and TRBJ1-2, with D uncertain. The CDR3 has 12 residues. Germline V lookup: CDR1 MGHDK, CDR2 SYGVNS. V was cut by 1 base and J by 2 bases, with 2 bases left in between. CDR3 DNA: TGTGCCAGCAGTGAATCAAACTATGGCTACACCTTC. It specifies CASSESNYGYTF.

This clone was found a few times. The rearrangement joins TRBV6-1 to TRBJ1-3; a weak D match, TRBD1 (6 bases). The ends were cut back, 4 bases at V and 7 bases at J, with 23 bases in the middle. Germline V lookup: CDR1 MNHNS, CDR2 SASEGT. The CDR3 runs 17 residues. The DNA for the CDR3 is TGTGCCAGCAGTGGGACTCCCCGGGACATGATTTCTAACACCATATATTTT. Translating it yields CASSGTPRDMISNTIYF.

This chain connects TRBV5-6 to TRBJ1-1; 9 nucleotides line up with TRBD1. After removal of 3 bases from V and 14 bases from J, the junction contained 5 bases not matched to a gene. Germline CDR1 reads SGHDT; CDR2 reads YYEEEE. The CDR3 sequence is 11 residues long. CDR3 nucleotides: TGTGCCAGCAGCTACCGGGACAGGGAATTCTTT. This translates into CASSYRDREFF. The full variable domain, its missing parts supplied by reference TRBV5-6 and TRBJ1-1, is DAGVTQSPTHLIKTRGQQVTLRCSPKSGHDTVSWYQQALGQGPQFIFQYYEEEERQRGNFPDRFSGHQFPNYSSELNVNALLLGDSALYLCASSYRDREFFGQGTRLTVV.